This TCR beta chain was obtained from a study of TIL therapy for anti-PD-1-resistant metastatic lung cancer. At the level of the study: Patients then received nivolumab; progressors got lymphodepletion, TIL and IL-2.

This CDR3 is built from 13 residues. Trimming took 6 bases from V and 4 from J, leaving 15 bases between them. CDR1 GTSNPN and CDR2 SVGIG come from the germline V gene (reference sequence). Time point given: pre-treatment sample, taken before nivolumab and TIL therapy. Enrollment ran from late 2017 to early 2020. This was the immunoSEQ v3 assay. Using immunoSEQ multiplex PCR, the repertoire was profiled, and TCRdb retains in-frame clones only, with some absent. The sample lists nearly 60,000 clones, 73% occurring once. Sequences were derived from blood, sampled at baseline. The receptor was derived from a person aged 25 to 85 with non-small cell lung cancer. The rearrangement links TRBV30 to TRBJ1-1, with D hard to call. The CDR3: CACLSSQATEAFF. The CDR3 coding sequence is TGTGCCTGTCTATCCTCCCAGGCCACTGAAGCTTTCTTT.